These 31 T cell receptor beta chains originate from one sample sequenced in a study of Ad26.COV2.S vaccination and SARS-CoV-2 variants. Indicated treatment: around 19 received Ad26.COV2.S at low or high dose, single or two shots; several received placebo; per-sample allocation not given. After the first vaccine or placebo injection, samples were drawn on day 63. Some clones are missing from TCRdb's copy, which holds only in-frame ones; the method was immunoSEQ multiplex PCR. The sample contains 500,000 or so clones, roughly 87% of which appear only once. Sequencing used peripheral blood, obtained in a trial of Ad26.COV2.S vaccine versus placebo. The receptors were gathered from a person aged 18-60 years who received the Ad26.COV2.S COVID-19 vaccine or a placebo.

The rearrangement uses TRBV28 and TRBJ2-3; D is perhaps TRBD2 (5 bases). The CDR3 length is 14 residues. Germline-derived CDR1 and CDR2 are MDHEN and SYDVKM. Trimming cost V 6 bases and J 2 bases, with 12 bases left between them. CDR3 residues: CASSTSLFTDTQYF. For the CDR3, the DNA is TGTGCCAGCAGCACTAGTCTTTTCACAGATACGCAGTATTTT.

V is TRBV6-2 or TRBV6-3 and J is TRBJ2-2; the match to TRBD2 covers 8 bases. The J segment lost 4 bases and the V segment lost 3 bases, leaving 4 bases of the junction unmatched. This CDR3 is 15 amino acids long. Germline values: CDR1 MNHEY, CDR2 SVGEGT. CDR3 DNA sequence: TGTGCCAGCAGTTATGCGGGAGGAGGCACCGGGGAGCTGTTTTTT. This translates into CASSYAGGGTGELFF.

Notes on this clone: The sample carries other DNA sequences with the same CDR3. The chain has TRBV7-2 and TRBJ2-7; 8 nucleotides agree with TRBD1. CDR1 is SGHTA, CDR2 FQGNSA, per germline. The CDR3 extends over 15 amino acids. With 0 bases clipped from V and 3 bases from J, the junction kept 4 bases outside the gene matches. CDR3 DNA sequence: TGTGCCAGCAGCTTAGCGGGGACAGGACGCTACGAGCAGTACTTC. Its protein is CASSLAGTGRYEQYF.

The chain is built from TRBV5-1 and TRBJ1-4; D unclear. CDR1 is SGHRS and CDR2 is YFSETQ in the germline V gene. V dropped 0 bases and J dropped 7 bases, with 13 bases sitting between them. This CDR3 is built from 15 residues. Here the CDR3 reads CASSLGPQSGEKLFF. DNA for the CDR3: TGCGCCAGCAGCTTGGGGCCTCAGTCGGGTGAAAAACTGTTTTTT.

The chain employs TRBV13 and TRBJ2-7; D is perhaps TRBD2 (6 bases). Trimming left V 4 bases short and J 4 bases short, with 17 bases between. Per germline, CDR1 PRHDT and CDR2 FYEKMQ (reference sequence). This CDR3 region has 15 residues. The CDR3 here is CASSSKMWGVYEQYF. The CDR3 nucleotides are TGTGCCAGCAGCTCCAAAATGTGGGGGGTTTACGAGCAGTACTTC.

This clone was observed at least ten times. This sequence joins TRBV27 and TRBJ2-7; 8 nucleotides match TRBD2. Looked up from germline, CDR1 is MNHEY and CDR2 is SMNVEV (reference sequence). V was clipped by 6 bases and J by 3 bases; unmatched bases: 10. This CDR3 spans 15 amino acids. The CDR3 loop reads CASSRTWRGDYEQYF. The DNA of the CDR3 is TGTGCCAGCAGCCGGACTTGGCGGGGGGACTACGAGCAGTACTTC.

The V call is TRBV4-3, the J call TRBJ2-7, with TRBD1 matching over 8 bases. Per germline, CDR1 LGHNA and CDR2 YSLEER. The CDR3 totals 14 residues. V lost 0 bases and J lost 4; bases outside the gene matches: 2. CDR3 nucleotides: TGCGCCAGCAGCCAAGACAGGGGGCCGTACGAGCAGTACTTC. Its translation: CASSQDRGPYEQYF.

CDR3 region: CASSLYGRPREQYF. CDR3 coding DNA: TGTGCCAGCAGCTTATACGGGAGGCCCCGCGAGCAGTACTTC. The rearrangement joins TRBV7-2 to TRBJ2-7; 7 bases are shared with TRBD2. The CDR3 extends over 14 amino acids. V lost 2 bases and J lost 6; bases outside the gene matches: 7. CDR1 is SGHTA, CDR2 FQGNSA, per germline.

The chain has TRBV24-1 and TRBJ2-1, with a possible D match to TRBD2 (5 bases). The length of the CDR3 is 11 residues. In germline, CDR1 is KGHDR, CDR2 SFDVKD. V lost 6 bases and J lost 9, with 8 bases in between. This CDR3 is CATSRAGEQFF. The CDR3 coding sequence is TGTGCCACCAGTAGGGCGGGTGAGCAGTTCTTC.

CDR3 region: CASSFQALGKKYSYEQYF. CDR3 nucleotide sequence: TGTGCCAGCAGTTTCCAAGCCCTAGGGAAGAAATACTCCTACGAGCAGTACTTC. The chain couples TRBV27 to TRBJ2-7, with D unclear. Germline V gene lookup returns CDR1 MNHEY and CDR2 SMNVEV (reference sequence). CDR3 length: 18 residues. Trimming stripped 3 bases from V and 0 bases from J, with 21 bases between.

The chain is built from TRBV3-1 (or the pseudogene TRBV3-2) and TRBJ2-3; D remains ambiguous. Trimming took off 3 bases at V and 0 bases at J, with 16 bases between the two ends. The CDR3 is made up of 17 amino acids. Germline CDR1 LGHDT, CDR2 YNNKEL (reference sequence). The CDR3 loop is CASSQVGVASSTDTQYF. The CDR3 nucleotides read TGTGCCAGCAGCCAGGTAGGAGTCGCATCTAGCACAGATACGCAGTATTTT.

This chain connects TRBV19 to TRBJ2-2; D perhaps matches TRBD2 (6 bases). This CDR3 comprises 14 residues. Germline values: CDR1 LNHDA, CDR2 SQIVND (reference sequence). V dropped 6 bases and J dropped 4 bases, with 12 bases sitting between them. The CDR3 region is CASSGRIGTGELFF. CDR3 nucleotide sequence: TGTGCCAGTAGCGGGAGAATAGGCACCGGGGAGCTGTTTTTT.

The chain links TRBV6-4 to TRBJ1-2, with D unresolved. The length of the CDR3 is 15 residues. V shed 0 bases and J shed 5 bases, with 13 bases lying between them. Germline V gene data show CDR1 as MRHNA and CDR2 as SNTAGT. The CDR3, as DNA: TGTGCCAGCAGTGACTCGATAGCTGGCGTTTATGGCTACACCTTC. As protein: CASSDSIAGVYGYTF.

The chain has TRBV29-1 and TRBJ2-1; 7 nucleotides line up with TRBD2. Germline CDR1 reads SQVTM; CDR2 reads ANQGSEA. Unmatched junction bases numbered 3, after V lost 5 bases and J lost 2 bases. There are 13 residues in the CDR3. CDR3 in amino acids: CSVLLAAYNEQFF. In DNA, the CDR3 is TGCAGCGTTTTGCTAGCGGCCTACAATGAGCAGTTCTTC.

This CDR3 reads CAIKEGERGYEQYF. Written as DNA, the CDR3 is TGTGCCATCAAAGAGGGGGAGAGGGGCTACGAGCAGTACTTC. This chain joins TRBV10-3 and TRBJ2-7; D is perhaps TRBD1 (6 bases). Germline V gene data show CDR1 as ENHRY and CDR2 as SYGVKD. Trimming took off 7 bases at V and 3 bases at J, with 16 bases between the two ends. The CDR3 has 14 residues.

The chain carries TRBV6-4 and TRBJ2-2; the D is unclear. The CDR3 runs to 12 residues. Germline V CDR1 and CDR2: MRHNA, SNTAGT. V was cut by 2 bases and J by 5 bases, with 3 bases left in between. The CDR3: CASSDGTGELFF. DNA of the CDR3: TGTGCCAGCAGTGACGGGACCGGGGAGCTGTTTTTT.

Concerning this clone itself: The sample carries other DNA sequences with the same CDR3. The V gene is TRBV19, the J gene TRBJ1-5, with TRBD1 matching over 9 bases. CDR3 length: 13 residues. V lost 9 bases to trimming and J lost 2 bases; unmatched junction nucleotides: 2. CDR1 and CDR2 from the germline V gene are LNHDA and SQIVND (reference sequence). CDR3: CASRQGGNQPQHF. The DNA of the CDR3 is TGTGCCAGCCGACAGGGGGGCAATCAGCCCCAGCATTTT.

The rearrangement uses TRBV6-6 and TRBJ2-1, with a possible D match to TRBD2 (5 bases). V was shortened by 6 bases and J by 12 bases, with 18 bases between the two germline ends. Germline loops: CDR1 MNHNY, CDR2 SVGAGI (reference sequence). The CDR3 covers 13 residues. This CDR3 is CASSPGLLFGQFF. CDR3 DNA: TGTGCCAGCAGCCCAGGACTTCTCTTCGGGCAGTTCTTC.

This clone was seen more than once but under ten times. The chain combines TRBV4-2 with TRBJ2-7, with TRBD2 identical over 9 bases. Germline CDR1 LGHNA, CDR2 YNFKEQ. This CDR3 contains 17 residues. With 3 bases clipped from V and 2 bases from J, the junction kept 11 bases outside the gene matches. DNA for the CDR3: TGTGCCAGCAGCCAGAGGGGGCTAGCGGGACAGCCCTACGAGCAGTACTTC. Translated: CASSQRGLAGQPYEQYF.

The chain is built from TRBV5-1 and TRBJ2-2; 8 bases agree with TRBD2. The germline gives CDR1 SGHRS, CDR2 YFSETQ. The CDR3 covers 14 residues. V shed 6 bases, J shed 2 bases, and the junction held 3 bases outside the gene matches. As DNA, the CDR3 is TGCGCCAGCAATTTAGCGGGAAACACCGGGGAGCTGTTTTTT. Translated: CASNLAGNTGELFF.

This sequence joins TRBV18 and TRBJ1-1; maybe TRBD1 (5 bases). V was clipped by 2 bases and J by 1 base, with 17 bases between them. The length of the CDR3 is 17 residues. The germline gives CDR1 KGHSH, CDR2 LQKENI. The CDR3 sequence is CASSPSWLGRANTEAFF. The CDR3 DNA sequence: TGTGCCAGCTCACCATCTTGGCTGGGGCGGGCGAACACTGAAGCTTTCTTT.

This rearrangement joins TRBV3-1 (or the pseudogene TRBV3-2) to TRBJ2-2, with D tentatively TRBD1 (6 bases). The V gene lost 4 bases and the J gene lost 6 bases, with 12 bases spanning the gap. Germline-derived CDR1 and CDR2 are LGHDT and YNNKEL (reference sequence). The CDR3 has 14 amino acids. The CDR3: CASSLYTGSGELFF. The CDR3 region has the DNA TGTGCCAGCAGCCTTTATACAGGGTCCGGGGAGCTGTTTTTT.

Notes on this clone: Relative to the germline gene, one junction end is altered; a read error may explain this. The gene calls are TRBV28 and TRBJ1-1; D possibly corresponds to TRBD1 (6 bases). CDR3 length: 12 amino acids. Germline CDR1 MDHEN, CDR2 SYDVKM. CDR3 in amino acids: CASSLSGMRGAF. The CDR3, as DNA: TGTGCCAGCAGTTTGTCAGGGATGCGGGGGGCCTTT.

The V and J genes are TRBV7-2 and TRBJ2-4; 9 nucleotides line up with TRBD1. Germline assignment: CDR1 SGHTA and CDR2 FQGNSA. J lost 1 base, V lost 1 base, and 2 bases had no gene match. The CDR3 runs to 16 residues. The CDR3 DNA reads TGTGCCAGCAGCTTAGTGGGACAGGGTGCCAAAAACATTCAGTACTTC. It encodes CASSLVGQGAKNIQYF.

This clone was observed once. The chain employs TRBV6-5 and TRBJ1-1, with a weak D call TRBD1 (5 bases). The CDR3 runs 16 residues. The ends were cut back, 2 bases at V and 5 bases at J, with 18 bases in the middle. Germline lookup yields CDR1 MNHEY and CDR2 SVGAGI. For the CDR3, the DNA is TGTGCCAGCAGTTACGGGGGGTCAGGAGTTGTAACTGAAGCTTTCTTT. Translating it yields CASSYGGSGVVTEAFF.

To note about this clone: The same CDR3 arises from other DNA sequences in this sample as well. The V call is TRBV19, the J call TRBJ2-7, with D possibly being TRBD1 (5 bases). The germline gives CDR1 LNHDA, CDR2 SQIVND (reference sequence). The V gene lost 4 bases and the J gene lost 3 bases, with 7 bases spanning the gap. CDR3 length equals 12 residues. CDR3 in amino acids: CASSRDSYEQYF. The CDR3 DNA follows: TGTGCCAGTAGTAGAGACAGCTACGAGCAGTACTTC.

This chain connects TRBV19 to TRBJ1-4; no reliable D call. V lost 6 bases and J 15 bases, leaving 26 bases between the germline ends. The CDR3 has 15 residues. Germline CDR1 LNHDA, CDR2 SQIVND (reference sequence). The CDR3 DNA follows: TGTGCCAGTAGCCCCGCCATCTTTGTAAGTCCGAAGGTGTTTTTT. Translated, it gives CASSPAIFVSPKVFF.

The chain carries TRBV11-2 and TRBJ1-4; a possible D gene is TRBD1 (5 bases). CDR3 length: 14 residues. The germline V and J ends were trimmed by 2 bases and 8 bases, with 12 bases remaining between them. CDR1 SGHAT and CDR2 FQNNGV come from the germline V gene. The CDR3 coding sequence is TGTGCCAGCAGCTTACAGGGAGGTTTCGAAAAACTGTTTTTT. Translated: CASSLQGGFEKLFF.

The V and J genes are TRBV10-2 and TRBJ1-2, with a possible D match to TRBD1 (5 bases). Trimming stripped 8 bases from V and 4 bases from J, with 14 bases between. Germline V gene lookup returns CDR1 WSHSY and CDR2 SAAADI. The CDR3 is 13 residues long. CDR3 sequence (DNA): TGCGCCAGCGGAGGTAGGGGAGTCTATGGCTACACCTTC. As protein: CASGGRGVYGYTF.

This clone was observed a few times. This chain connects TRBV5-4 to TRBJ1-2, with TRBD1 as a possible D gene (5 bases). V lost 4 bases to trimming and J lost 4 bases, with 23 bases between them. Germline V lookup: CDR1 SGHNT, CDR2 YYREEE (reference sequence). This CDR3 has 17 residues. CDR3 coding DNA: TGTGCCAGCAGCGGGGGACGCGGCCGGGGCGGTCTCTATGGCTACACCTTC. It translates to CASSGGRGRGGLYGYTF.

The chain carries TRBV7-2 and TRBJ2-2; possible D gene TRBD2, 5 bases. Looked up from germline, CDR1 is SGHTA and CDR2 is FQGNSA. The V and J ends lost 1 base and 4 bases respectively, with 16 bases between them. The CDR3 length is 17 residues. CDR3 nucleotides: TGTGCCAGCAGCTTAGTAGCGAAAGCCCTTTCCACCGGGGAGCTGTTTTTT. Translation: CASSLVAKALSTGELFF.